These 5 T cell receptor beta chains were all obtained from the same sample, sequenced in a study of T cells after yellow fever vaccination. From the 5' RACE reads, TCRdb called clonotypes with MiXCR, one entry per CDR3 protein. The sample includes more than 50,000 distinct CDR3 sequences, 5% to 6.5% seen only once; the top ten take roughly 28%. The sequencing used PBMCs, either bulk or a sorted T-cell subset (CD4+, CD8+, memory, or dextramer-sorted; not recorded which), collected on the day of the yellow fever booster vaccination. The origin of the receptors is a man younger than 30 who received the YFV17D yellow fever vaccine.

This rearrangement joins TRBV7-2 to TRBJ2-6, with 8 positions matching TRBD1. The CDR3 runs to 16 residues. Germline CDR1 SGHTA, CDR2 FQGNSA. Trimming at V came to 2 bases and at J to 3 bases, leaving 3 bases not matched to a gene. The CDR3 region is CASSLQGASGANVLTF. The DNA of the CDR3 is TGTGCCAGCAGCTTACAGGGGGCTAGTGGGGCCAACGTCCTGACTTTC.

This clonotype appeared many times. This chain connects TRBV27 to TRBJ1-1, with D uncertain. Germline-derived CDR1 and CDR2 are MNHEY and SMNVEV (reference sequence). Trimming shortened V by 3 bases and J by 3 bases, and 8 bases separated the two germline ends. The CDR3 is 13 residues long. CDR3 region: CASSFSGDTEAFF. The CDR3 DNA reads as TGTGCCAGCAGTTTCTCTGGGGACACTGAAGCTTTCTTT.

The table lists this clonotype with many counts. The gene calls are TRBV27 and TRBJ2-3, with D unresolved. The CDR3 covers 14 residues. Germline values: CDR1 MNHEY, CDR2 SMNVEV (reference sequence). Trimming pared 6 bases from V and 0 bases from J, leaving 10 bases between. CDR3 sequence: CASSPLLSTDTQYF. The CDR3, as DNA: TGTGCCAGCAGCCCCTTACTTAGCACAGATACGCAGTATTTT.

The table lists this clonotype with a few counts. The rearrangement uses TRBV5-1 and TRBJ1-1, with D possibly TRBD1 on 5 matching bases. The germline gives CDR1 SGHRS, CDR2 YFSETQ. Trimming removed 7 bases from V and 3 bases from J, with 13 bases in between. The CDR3 is made up of 13 amino acids. The CDR3 loop reads CASSLGPDTEAFF. DNA for the CDR3: TGCGCCAGCTCCCTGGGGCCAGACACTGAAGCTTTCTTT.

This clonotype has at least ten counts. The chain employs TRBV13 and TRBJ2-1; 10 positions agree with TRBD1. V shed 1 base, J shed 11 bases, and the junction held 8 bases outside the gene matches. Germline V gene lookup returns CDR1 PRHDT and CDR2 FYEKMQ (reference sequence). The CDR3 runs 15 residues. The CDR3 here is CASSLETGTGEKQFF. As DNA, the CDR3 is TGTGCCAGCAGCTTAGAAACCGGGACAGGGGAGAAGCAGTTCTTC.